Sequencing of this T cell receptor beta chain was carried out in a study of identifying expanded T cells in peripheral blood. As to this clone: Its antigen remains unknown.

The protocol was immunoSEQ multiplex PCR, while the TCRdb copy is restricted to in-frame clones and leaves out a portion. In the table there are roughly 100,000 clones, around nine tenths of which are singletons. Germline assignment: CDR1 MNHNS and CDR2 SASEGT. CDR3 size: 14 residues. V lost 2 bases and J lost 8, with 15 bases in between. Broader study findings: Across healthy donors, higher total template counts meant significantly greater two-week count variance.

Collection occurred without any documented infections or immune events in donors. The rearrangement links TRBV6-1 to TRBJ1-2; a weak D match, TRBD1 (6 bases). Material for sequencing was blood. This clonotype was obtained from a person between 18 and 75 years old in good health. CDR3 protein: CASSELTGAGGYTF. The CDR3 DNA reads TGTGCCAGCAGTGAATTAACGGGGGCGGGAGGCTACACCTTC.